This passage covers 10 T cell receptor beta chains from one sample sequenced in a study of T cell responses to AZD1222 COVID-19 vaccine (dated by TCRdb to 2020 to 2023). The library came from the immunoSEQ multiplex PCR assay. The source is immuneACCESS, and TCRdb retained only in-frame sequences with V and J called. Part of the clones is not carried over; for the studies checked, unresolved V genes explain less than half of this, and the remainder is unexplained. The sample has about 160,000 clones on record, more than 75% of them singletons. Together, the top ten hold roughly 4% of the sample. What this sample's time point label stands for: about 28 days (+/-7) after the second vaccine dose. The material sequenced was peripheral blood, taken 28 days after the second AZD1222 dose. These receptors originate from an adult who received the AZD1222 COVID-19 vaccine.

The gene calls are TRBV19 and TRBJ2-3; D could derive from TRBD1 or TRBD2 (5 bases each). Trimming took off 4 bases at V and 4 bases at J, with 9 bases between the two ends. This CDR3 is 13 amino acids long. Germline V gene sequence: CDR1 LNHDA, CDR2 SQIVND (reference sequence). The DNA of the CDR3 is TGTGCCAGTAGTACGGGGACCGCAGATACGCAGTATTTT. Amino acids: CASSTGTADTQYF.

This CDR3 reads CASSLAEKYYGYTF. The CDR3 DNA follows: TGTGCCAGCAGCTTGGCAGAGAAATACTATGGCTACACCTTC. This chain joins TRBV5-5 and TRBJ1-2; D is uncertain. Germline V gene sequence: CDR1 SGHKS, CDR2 YYEKEE (reference sequence). V lost 0 bases and J 3 bases, leaving 9 bases between the germline ends. This CDR3 is built from 14 residues.

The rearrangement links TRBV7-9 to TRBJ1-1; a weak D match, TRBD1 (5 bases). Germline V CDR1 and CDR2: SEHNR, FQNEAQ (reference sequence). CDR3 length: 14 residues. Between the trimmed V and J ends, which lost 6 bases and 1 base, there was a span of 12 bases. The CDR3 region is CASRYSGKNTEAFF. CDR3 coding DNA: TGTGCCAGCAGGTACTCAGGGAAGAACACTGAAGCTTTCTTT.

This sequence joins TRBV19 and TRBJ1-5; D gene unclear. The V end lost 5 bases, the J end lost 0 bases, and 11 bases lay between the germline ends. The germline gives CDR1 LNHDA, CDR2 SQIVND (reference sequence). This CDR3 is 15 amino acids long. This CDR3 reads CASSPPAYSNQPQHF. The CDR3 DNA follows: TGTGCCAGTAGTCCGCCGGCCTATAGCAATCAGCCCCAGCATTTT.

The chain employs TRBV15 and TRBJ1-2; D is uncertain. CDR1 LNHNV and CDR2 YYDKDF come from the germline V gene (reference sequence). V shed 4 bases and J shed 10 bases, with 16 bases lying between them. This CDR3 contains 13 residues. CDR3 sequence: CATSKQPKSDYTF. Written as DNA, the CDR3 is TGTGCCACCAGCAAACAGCCTAAGAGCGACTACACCTTC.

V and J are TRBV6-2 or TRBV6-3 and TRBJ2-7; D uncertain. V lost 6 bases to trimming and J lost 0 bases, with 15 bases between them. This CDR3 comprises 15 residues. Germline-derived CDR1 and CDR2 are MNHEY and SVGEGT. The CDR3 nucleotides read TGTGCCAGCAGCCCCTTAGGCACCAGCTCCTACGAGCAGTACTTC. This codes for CASSPLGTSSYEQYF.

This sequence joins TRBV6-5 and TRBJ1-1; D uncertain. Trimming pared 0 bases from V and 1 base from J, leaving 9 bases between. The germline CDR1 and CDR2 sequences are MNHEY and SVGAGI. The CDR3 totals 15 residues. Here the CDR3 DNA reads TGTGCCAGCAGTTACTCGTACGATTCGAACACTGAAGCTTTCTTT. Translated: CASSYSYDSNTEAFF.

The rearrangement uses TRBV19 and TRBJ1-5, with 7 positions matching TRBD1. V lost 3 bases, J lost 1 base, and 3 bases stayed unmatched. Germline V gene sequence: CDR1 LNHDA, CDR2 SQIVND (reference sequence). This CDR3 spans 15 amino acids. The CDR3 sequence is CASSIPRGSNQPQHF. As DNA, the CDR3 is TGTGCCAGTAGTATCCCCAGGGGGAGCAATCAGCCCCAGCATTTT.

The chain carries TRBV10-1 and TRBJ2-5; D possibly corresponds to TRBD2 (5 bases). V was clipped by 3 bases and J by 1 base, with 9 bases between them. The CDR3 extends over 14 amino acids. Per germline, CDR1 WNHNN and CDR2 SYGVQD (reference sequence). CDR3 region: CASSDPGSQETQYF. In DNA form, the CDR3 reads TGCGCCAGCAGTGACCCGGGGTCCCAAGAGACCCAGTACTTC.

CDR3 loop: CASSQDPARRYLNTEAFF. The CDR3 coding sequence is TGTGCCAGCAGCCAAGATCCGGCCCGGCGGTACTTGAACACTGAAGCTTTCTTT. This sequence joins TRBV3-1 (or the pseudogene TRBV3-2) and TRBJ1-1, with D unresolved. Germline values: CDR1 LGHDT, CDR2 YNNKEL (reference sequence). Between the trimmed V and J ends, which lost 0 bases and 0 bases, there was a span of 17 bases. The CDR3 spans 18 residues.